Shown below are 25 T cell receptor beta chains from a single sample sequenced in a study of blood T cell repertoires in COVID-19. Some clones are missing from TCRdb's copy, which holds only in-frame ones; the method was immunoSEQ multiplex PCR. The sample carries around 130,000 clones, more than 70% recorded once. The sequenced sample consisted of peripheral blood. All receptors come from a man aged 55 to 69 with acute or convalescent COVID-19.

The V gene is TRBV5-1, the J gene TRBJ2-3; weak D call: TRBD2 (12 bases). The ends were cut back, 0 bases at V and 2 bases at J, with 25 bases in the middle. Germline CDR1 SGHRS, CDR2 YFSETQ. This CDR3 contains 20 residues. For the CDR3, the DNA is TGCGCCAGCAGCTTGGCCGGGACAGGGGGACTAGCGGGTCCCACAGATACGCAGTATTTT. Protein product: CASSLAGTGGLAGPTDTQYF. Variable domain in full (rest from reference TRBV5-1 and TRBJ2-3): KAGVTQTPRYLIKTRGQQVTLSCSPISGHRSVSWYQQTPGQGLQFLFEYFSETQRNKGNFPGRFSGRQFSNSRSEMNVSTLELGDSALYLCASSLAGTGGLAGPTDTQYFGPGTRLTVL.

The chain recombines TRBV4-2 with TRBJ2-5, with TRBD2 identical over 16 bases. CDR3 length: 21 amino acids. With V trimmed by 0 bases and J by 5 bases, 15 bases remained unmatched. Germline CDR1 is LGHNA and CDR2 is YNFKEQ. The CDR3 region has the DNA TGTGCCAGCAGCCAAGAGCTGGGACTAGCGGGAGGGATCCAAACGGGCGAGACCCAGTACTTC. It specifies CASSQELGLAGGIQTGETQYF.

This chain uses TRBV11-1 with TRBJ1-2; 8 bases map to TRBD1. The CDR3 loop spans 13 amino acids. V dropped 3 bases and J dropped 6; count of bases not matched to a gene: 3. Germline CDR1 SGHAT, CDR2 FQDESV (reference sequence). The CDR3 loop reads CASSFGTGNGYTF. DNA of the CDR3: TGTGCCAGCAGCTTCGGGACAGGAAATGGCTACACCTTC.

This chain connects TRBV6-1 to TRBJ2-3; 7 bases are shared with TRBD2. J gave up 10 bases and V 3 bases, and 13 bases lay outside the gene matches. The CDR3 loop spans 15 amino acids. Germline values: CDR1 MNHNS, CDR2 SASEGT. The CDR3 loop is CASSDAGLPPGAQYF. The CDR3 DNA is TGTGCCAGCAGTGACGCGGGACTACCCCCGGGGGCGCAGTATTTT.

The chain employs TRBV5-1 and TRBJ2-1, with D possibly being TRBD1 (5 bases). V lost 4 bases and J 10 bases, leaving 9 bases between the germline ends. This CDR3 has 11 residues. In germline, CDR1 is SGHRS, CDR2 YFSETQ. CDR3 amino acids: CASSAQVEQFF. The CDR3 region has the DNA TGCGCCAGCAGCGCACAGGTGGAGCAGTTCTTC.

V and J are TRBV2 and TRBJ1-2, with TRBD1 matching over 7 bases. The germline V gene encodes CDR1 SNHLY and CDR2 FYNNEI. Unmatched junction bases numbered 2, after V lost 3 bases and J lost 7 bases. The CDR3 is 12 residues long. The CDR3 reads CASSDRGIGYTF. The CDR3, as DNA: TGTGCCAGCAGTGACAGGGGGATTGGCTACACCTTC.

This clone has just a few counts. The chain is built from TRBV11-2 and TRBJ2-3, with D possibly being TRBD2 (5 bases). The ends were cut back, 5 bases at V and 2 bases at J, with 11 bases in the middle. Per the germline V gene, CDR1 is SGHAT and CDR2 is FQNNGV. This CDR3 is built from 14 residues. The CDR3 bases are TGTGCCAGCAGCCGGACGAGGGTCACAGATACGCAGTATTTT. It encodes CASSRTRVTDTQYF.

This clone has only a few counts. The chain links TRBV5-1 to TRBJ2-5; no firm D call. The CDR3 covers 13 residues. Germline CDR1 SGHRS, CDR2 YFSETQ. Trimming took 4 bases from V and 2 from J, leaving 9 bases between them. This CDR3 is CASSRDLQETQYF. For the CDR3, the DNA is TGCGCCAGCAGCCGCGACTTGCAAGAGACCCAGTACTTC. The complete variable domain, with remaining parts taken from reference TRBV5-1 and TRBJ2-5, reads KAGVTQTPRYLIKTRGQQVTLSCSPISGHRSVSWYQQTPGQGLQFLFEYFSETQRNKGNFPGRFSGRQFSNSRSEMNVSTLELGDSALYLCASSRDLQETQYFGPGTRLLVL.

This chain connects TRBV28 to TRBJ1-1; maybe TRBD1 (6 bases). Trimming left V 6 bases short and J 2 bases short, with 13 bases between. This CDR3 spans 14 amino acids. The germline V gene has CDR1 MDHEN and CDR2 SYDVKM. In DNA form, the CDR3 reads TGTGCCAGCAGGCCTCGGACAGACAACACTGAAGCTTTCTTT. Protein product: CASRPRTDNTEAFF.

The chain is built from TRBV20-1 and TRBJ2-1, with D hard to call. CDR3 size: 11 residues. The V and J ends lost 6 bases and 7 bases respectively, with 10 bases between them. Per germline, CDR1 DFQATT and CDR2 SNEGSKA (reference sequence). CDR3 in DNA: TGCAGTGCGAAACTATCGAATGAGCAGTTCTTC. Protein sequence: CSAKLSNEQFF.

CDR3 sequence (DNA): TGTGCCAGCAGCGAGTCCCGGGAGCCCCAGCATTTT. Protein: CASSESREPQHF. V is TRBV28 and J is TRBJ1-5; D is unclear. V lost 6 bases to trimming and J lost 8 bases, with 11 bases between them. Germline assignment: CDR1 MDHEN and CDR2 SYDVKM. This CDR3 has 12 amino acids. Drawing the rest from reference TRBV28 and TRBJ1-5, the complete variable domain is DVKVTQSSRYLVKRTGEKVFLECVQDMDHENMFWYRQDPGLGLRLIYFSYDVKMKEKGDIPEGYSVSREKKERFSLILESASTNQTSMYLCASSESREPQHFGDGTRLSIL.

This chain connects TRBV19 to TRBJ2-5; TRBD1 matches 8 bases. V lost 4 bases to trimming and J lost 5 bases; unmatched junction nucleotides: 3. Germline CDR1 and CDR2: LNHDA and SQIVND (reference sequence). CDR3 length: 13 residues. The CDR3 DNA reads TGTGCCAGTAGTACTGGACAGGGCGAGACCCAGTACTTC. Amino acids: CASSTGQGETQYF.

J is TRBJ2-5 and V is TRBV24-1, with D possibly TRBD1 on 5 matching bases. The CDR3 loop spans 14 amino acids. Between the trimmed V and J ends, which lost 5 bases and 5 bases, there was a span of 14 bases. CDR1 is KGHDR, CDR2 SFDVKD, per germline. The CDR3 loop reads CATSGHRSGETQYF. The CDR3 DNA is TGTGCCACCAGTGGTCACAGGTCGGGCGAGACCCAGTACTTC.

This rearrangement joins TRBV25-1 to TRBJ2-5, with 11 bases identical to TRBD2. The CDR3 has 17 amino acids. V was pared by 2 bases and J by 5 bases, with 10 bases of the junction left unmatched. Looked up from germline, CDR1 is MGHDK and CDR2 is SYGVNS. For the CDR3, the DNA is TGTGCCAGCAGTGAAATACGGATAGCGGGAGGGCTGGAGACCCAGTACTTC. Amino acids: CASSEIRIAGGLETQYF.

This rearrangement joins TRBV27 to TRBJ2-1, with 9 bases matching TRBD2. The germline V gene encodes CDR1 MNHEY and CDR2 SMNVEV (reference sequence). The CDR3 runs 16 residues. The V segment lost 6 bases and the J segment 4 bases; nucleotides outside the gene matches: 10. CDR3 amino acids: CASRPAAGGVYNEQFF. The CDR3 DNA follows: TGTGCCAGCAGACCGGCCGCGGGAGGGGTTTACAATGAGCAGTTCTTC.

This clone was recorded a few times. Here the CDR3 DNA reads TGTGCCAGCAGCTTAGATGCGAGGACCCTCCACTTT. This encodes CASSLDARTLHF. V usage is TRBV7-9 and J usage is TRBJ1-6, with D unresolved. The CDR3 runs 12 residues. CDR1 is SEHNR, CDR2 FQNEAQ, per germline (reference sequence). Deletions cut 1 base from V and 14 bases from J, with 9 bases between.

V gene TRBV7-9 combines with J gene TRBJ1-1, with a tentative D call TRBD1 (5 bases). This CDR3 contains 13 residues. The germline V gene encodes CDR1 SEHNR and CDR2 FQNEAQ (reference sequence). Trimming removed 1 base from V and 7 bases from J, with 10 bases in between. The DNA of the CDR3 is TGTGCCAGCAGCTTAGGTCAGGGATATGAAGCTTTCTTT. Translating gives CASSLGQGYEAFF.

The chain is built from TRBV5-1 and TRBJ1-2, with 8 bases matching TRBD1. There are 12 residues in the CDR3. The junction had 3 bases not matched to a gene; V was cut back by 6 bases and J by 5 bases. Germline CDR1 and CDR2: SGHRS and YFSETQ. CDR3 amino acids: CASKTGEYGYTF. DNA for the CDR3: TGCGCCAGCAAGACAGGGGAATATGGCTACACCTTC.

The chain combines TRBV9 with TRBJ2-7, with D possibly matching TRBD2 (5 bases). There are 16 residues in the CDR3. Trimming removed 4 bases at V and 2 bases at J, with 19 bases between. Germline V lookup: CDR1 SGDLS, CDR2 YYNGEE. The CDR3, as DNA: TGTGCCAGCAGCCCCCGAGCGAGCGGCTCACCCTACGAGCAGTACTTC. Translation: CASSPRASGSPYEQYF.

This clone has only one observation. Within the sample, other DNA sequences also encode this same CDR3. The chain uses TRBV27 and TRBJ2-7, with a tentative D call TRBD1 (6 bases). Looked up from germline, CDR1 is MNHEY and CDR2 is SMNVEV (reference sequence). V was trimmed by 5 bases and J by 4 bases, leaving 9 bases between them. This CDR3 spans 12 amino acids. The CDR3 region has the DNA TGTGCCAGCAGTCCACAGGGTTACGAGCAGTACTTC. Translating it yields CASSPQGYEQYF.

The rearrangement joins TRBV21-1 to TRBJ2-6; no check of the table's D call, TRBD1, against the DNA was made. TRBV21-1 is termed a pseudogene. This CDR3 region has 19 residues. The CDR3 reads CASSKEGRGLCSGANVLTF. CDR3 in DNA: TGTGCCAGCAGCAAAGAGGGCAGGGGTCTTTGCTCTGGGGCCAACGTCCTGACTTTC.

The V call is TRBV2, the J call TRBJ2-2; D uncertain. The CDR3 runs 15 residues. Germline CDR1 is SNHLY and CDR2 is FYNNEI. V lost 5 bases and J 4 bases, leaving 14 bases between the germline ends. The DNA of the CDR3 is TGTGCCAGCAGTAAACGGCAGGTGATCACCGGGGAGCTGTTTTTT. Its protein is CASSKRQVITGELFF.

The chain couples TRBV5-1 to TRBJ2-5; TRBD2 agrees at 7 bases. The V gene's germline CDR1 is SGHRS and CDR2 YFSETQ. The CDR3 is 14 amino acids. Trimming cost V 4 bases and J 0 bases; bases outside gene matches: 3. CDR3 coding DNA: TGCGCCAGCAGCACCACTAGCGACCAAGAGACCCAGTACTTC. Translating gives CASSTTSDQETQYF.

The chain couples TRBV30 to TRBJ1-5, with 8 bases aligning to TRBD1. The germline V gene has CDR1 GTSNPN and CDR2 SVGIG (reference sequence). This CDR3 contains 14 residues. Trimming at V came to 4 bases and at J to 7 bases, leaving 9 bases not matched to a gene. As DNA, the CDR3 is TGTGCCTGGATCACAGGGGGGCTAGACCAGCCCCAGCATTTT. Residues: CAWITGGLDQPQHF.

The rearrangement joins TRBV28 to TRBJ1-2; 10 bases agree with TRBD1. V lost 7 bases, J lost 6 bases, and 11 bases stayed unmatched. The length of the CDR3 is 15 residues. CDR1 is MDHEN and CDR2 is SYDVKM in the germline V gene. The CDR3 nucleotides are TGTGCCAGCACCCCAGGAAGACAGGGGGCGAATGGCTACACCTTC. It translates to CASTPGRQGANGYTF.